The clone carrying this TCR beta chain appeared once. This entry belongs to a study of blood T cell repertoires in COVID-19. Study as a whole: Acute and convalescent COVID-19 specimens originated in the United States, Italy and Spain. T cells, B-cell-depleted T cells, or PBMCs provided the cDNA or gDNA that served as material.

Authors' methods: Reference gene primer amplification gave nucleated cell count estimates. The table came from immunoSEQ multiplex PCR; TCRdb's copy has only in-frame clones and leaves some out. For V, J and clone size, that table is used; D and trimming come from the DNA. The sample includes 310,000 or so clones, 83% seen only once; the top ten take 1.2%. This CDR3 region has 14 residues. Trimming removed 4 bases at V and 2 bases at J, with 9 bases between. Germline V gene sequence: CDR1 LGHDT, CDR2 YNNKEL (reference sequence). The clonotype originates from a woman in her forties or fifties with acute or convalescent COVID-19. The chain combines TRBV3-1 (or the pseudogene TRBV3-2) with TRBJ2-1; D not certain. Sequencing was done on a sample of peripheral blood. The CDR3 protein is CASSPRKTYNEQFF. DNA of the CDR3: TGTGCCAGCAGCCCCCGTAAAACCTACAATGAGCAGTTCTTC.